The 20 T cell receptor beta chains below come from one sample, sequenced in a study of blood T cell repertoires in COVID-19. Using immunoSEQ multiplex PCR, the repertoire was profiled, and TCRdb retains in-frame clones only, with some absent. The sample shows more than 95,000 clones, about 80% of them seen only once. Sequencing was done on a sample of peripheral blood. The receptors derive from a human donor in a cohort sampled during active COVID-19.

This clone was found once. The chain couples TRBV19 to TRBJ1-6; 8 bases align to TRBD1. Germline V gives CDR1 LNHDA, CDR2 SQIVND (reference sequence). The CDR3 is 13 amino acids. Trimming took 5 bases from V and 12 from J; bases not matched to a gene: 6. The CDR3 is CASSEGQGRPLHF. CDR3 coding DNA: TGTGCCAGTAGTGAAGGACAGGGACGACCCCTCCACTTT.

This rearrangement joins TRBV5-1 to TRBJ2-2; 7 bases fit TRBD2. V gave up 2 bases and J gave up 3 bases; unmatched junction bases: 7. Germline V CDR1 and CDR2: SGHRS, YFSETQ. CDR3 length: 16 amino acids. CDR3 protein: CASSLRTRGDTGELFF. CDR3 nucleotides: TGCGCCAGCAGCTTACGGACTAGAGGGGACACCGGGGAGCTGTTTTTT.

This clone was found once. The gene calls are TRBV7-8 and TRBJ1-2, with 7 bases that match TRBD1. Germline V gene data show CDR1 as SGHVS and CDR2 as FQNEAQ. CDR3 length: 14 amino acids. J was trimmed by 4 bases and V by 4 bases; bases with no gene match: 6. Here the CDR3 DNA reads TGTGCCAGCAGCTCGAAGACAGGGTCCTATGGCTACACCTTC. It is translated as CASSSKTGSYGYTF.

This rearrangement joins TRBV10-3 to TRBJ2-5, with D maybe TRBD2 (6 bases). Trimming took off 8 bases at V and 3 bases at J, with 16 bases between the two ends. The germline V gene encodes CDR1 ENHRY and CDR2 SYGVKD. The CDR3 is 14 amino acids. Here the CDR3 DNA reads TGTGCCATCTCCGGGACGACGGGGGAAGAGACCCAGTACTTC. It specifies CAISGTTGEETQYF.

The chain joins TRBV28 to TRBJ2-1, with 10 bases that match TRBD2. The trim removed 2 bases at V and 12 bases at J, leaving 10 bases unmatched. This CDR3 has 15 amino acids. Per germline, CDR1 MDHEN and CDR2 SYDVKM. The CDR3 DNA is TGTGCCAGCAGTTTACTAGCGGGGGTGCTCGGCGCGCAGTTCTTC. Residues: CASSLLAGVLGAQFF.

This clone showed up just a few times. This chain joins TRBV30 and TRBJ1-2; no clear D gene. This CDR3 region has 11 residues. The V and J ends lost 8 bases and 0 bases respectively, with 7 bases between them. Germline CDR1 reads GTSNPN; CDR2 reads SVGIG (reference sequence). CDR3 residues: CAGQANYGYTF. CDR3 sequence (DNA): TGTGCCGGGCAAGCTAACTATGGCTACACCTTC.

The chain employs TRBV5-4 and TRBJ1-1; D perhaps matches TRBD1 (6 bases). Germline V gene sequence: CDR1 SGHNT, CDR2 YYREEE (reference sequence). The CDR3 is 15 residues long. The V and J ends lost 4 bases and 5 bases respectively, with 18 bases between them. In nucleotides, the CDR3 is TGTGCCAGCAGCCTGAGGGGGGGGCGCGGAACTGAAGCTTTCTTT. It yields the protein CASSLRGGRGTEAFF.

V gene TRBV7-3 combines with J gene TRBJ2-3; the match to TRBD2 covers 13 bases. With V trimmed by 6 bases and J by 5 bases, 5 bases remained unmatched. CDR1 is SGHTA, CDR2 FQGTGA, per germline. The CDR3 has 15 amino acids. CDR3 residues: CASRLAGGRVDTQYF. The CDR3 DNA reads TGTGCCAGCAGACTAGCGGGAGGGCGGGTAGATACGCAGTATTTT.

The rearrangement joins TRBV21-1 to TRBJ2-1; the D call in the table, TRBD2, was not verified against the DNA. TRBV21-1 is designated a pseudogene. The CDR3 totals 11 residues. The chain's CDR3 is CASREGHEQFF. For the CDR3, the DNA is TGTGCCAGCAGAGAGGGCCATGAGCAGTTCTTC.

The chain carries TRBV18 and TRBJ2-3; 11 bases are a match to TRBD2. There are 16 residues in the CDR3. Germline trimming cut 3 bases from V and 1 base from J; bases unmatched to any gene: 3. Per germline, CDR1 KGHSH and CDR2 LQKENI. The CDR3 loop reads CASSPPGLAGTDTQYF. The DNA for the CDR3 is TGTGCCAGCTCACCGCCGGGACTAGCGGGCACAGATACGCAGTATTTT.

The chain is built from TRBV6-1 and TRBJ1-5; TRBD1 is a possible D gene (6 bases). Trimming stripped 2 bases from V and 2 bases from J, with 10 bases between. The CDR3 totals 15 residues. Germline CDR1 reads MNHNS; CDR2 reads SASEGT. CDR3 sequence reads: CASSERDIGNQPQHF. CDR3 bases: TGTGCCAGCAGTGAACGGGACATAGGCAATCAGCCCCAGCATTTT.

This clone was seen just once. The chain employs TRBV30 and TRBJ1-2, with D possibly TRBD1 on 6 matching bases. The CDR3 sequence is 13 residues long. Trimming stripped 4 bases from V and 4 bases from J, with 13 bases between. The germline gives CDR1 GTSNPN, CDR2 SVGIG (reference sequence). In DNA form, the CDR3 reads TGTGCCTGGAAGTTACAGGGTGGCTATGGCTACACCTTC. Its protein product is CAWKLQGGYGYTF.

The CDR3 reads CASSLERGYGYTF. The CDR3 DNA reads TGTGCCAGCAGCTTGGAAAGGGGGTATGGCTACACCTTC. The rearrangement joins TRBV5-4 to TRBJ1-2, with a weak D call TRBD1 (6 bases). Looked up from germline, CDR1 is SGHNT and CDR2 is YYREEE (reference sequence). This CDR3 region has 13 residues. Trimming took off 0 bases at V and 5 bases at J, with 8 bases between the two ends.

This chain connects TRBV25-1 to TRBJ2-1; 10 nucleotides line up with TRBD1. Per germline, CDR1 MGHDK and CDR2 SYGVNS. J lost 10 bases, V lost 1 base, and 10 bases had no gene match. The CDR3 loop spans 16 amino acids. CDR3 region: CASSELGTGDLGEQFF. The DNA of the CDR3 is TGTGCCAGCAGTGAATTAGGGACAGGGGACTTGGGGGAGCAGTTCTTC.

A few counts support this clone. V is TRBV7-2 and J is TRBJ1-2; perhaps TRBD1 as D (5 bases). The germline CDR1 and CDR2 sequences are SGHTA and FQGNSA. Trimming left V 0 bases short and J 5 bases short, with 7 bases between. The CDR3 runs 13 residues. The CDR3 DNA is TGTGCCAGCAGCTTAGCGCCAGGGTATGGCTACACCTTC. Its translation is CASSLAPGYGYTF. Filled out from reference TRBV7-2 and TRBJ1-2, the complete variable domain reads GAGVSQSPSNKVTEKGKDVELRCDPISGHTALYWYRQSLGQGLEFLIYFQGNSAPDKSGLPSDRFSAERTGGSVSTLTIQRTQQEDSAVYLCASSLAPGYGYTFGSGTRLTVV.

The chain combines TRBV28 with TRBJ1-2, with 8 nucleotides matching TRBD1. Trimming at V came to 2 bases and at J to 12 bases, leaving 11 bases not matched to a gene. The CDR3 has 14 residues. Germline V gene sequence: CDR1 MDHEN, CDR2 SYDVKM. CDR3 in amino acids: CASSLGQRTGTHTF. The CDR3 DNA reads TGTGCCAGCAGTTTAGGTCAGAGGACAGGGACCCACACCTTC.

The rearrangement links TRBV11-2 to TRBJ1-1, with D unresolved. The germline gives CDR1 SGHAT, CDR2 FQNNGV. This CDR3 is 14 amino acids long. V was clipped by 4 bases and J by 5 bases, with 14 bases between them. CDR3 protein: CASSSQRAVTEAFF. CDR3 DNA: TGTGCCAGCAGCTCCCAGAGGGCGGTGACTGAAGCTTTCTTT. Variable domain in full (rest from reference TRBV11-2 and TRBJ1-1): EAGVAQSPRYKIIEKRQSVAFWCNPISGHATLYWYQQILGQGPKLLIQFQNNGVVDDSQLPKDRFSAERLKGVDSTLKIQPAKLEDSAVYLCASSSQRAVTEAFFGQGTRLTVV.

The rearrangement links TRBV5-5 to TRBJ2-5; D unclear. The CDR3 consists of 13 residues. Trimming removed 1 base from V and 5 bases from J, with 9 bases in between. CDR1 is SGHKS and CDR2 is YYEKEE in the germline V gene (reference sequence). The CDR3 DNA follows: TGTGCCAGCAGCTTGTATGGCCCCGAGACCCAGTACTTC. The encoded protein is CASSLYGPETQYF.

The genes are TRBV28 and TRBJ2-1; D unclear. Trimming took 5 bases from V and 0 from J, leaving 11 bases between them. Germline assignment: CDR1 MDHEN and CDR2 SYDVKM. This CDR3 contains 15 residues. In nucleotides, the CDR3 is TGTGCCAGCAGTCGCACATCTAGCTCCTACAATGAGCAGTTCTTC. This codes for CASSRTSSSYNEQFF. The full variable domain, its missing parts supplied by reference TRBV28 and TRBJ2-1, is DVKVTQSSRYLVKRTGEKVFLECVQDMDHENMFWYRQDPGLGLRLIYFSYDVKMKEKGDIPEGYSVSREKKERFSLILESASTNQTSMYLCASSRTSSSYNEQFFGPGTRLTVL.

This clone appeared a few times. This chain links TRBV4-2 with TRBJ2-2, with 11 bases that match TRBD2. The CDR3 is 19 residues long. V lost 4 bases to trimming and J lost 1 base; unmatched junction nucleotides: 11. Germline V gene data show CDR1 as LGHNA and CDR2 as YNFKEQ. The CDR3 sequence: CASSRGMGLAGGNTGELFF. CDR3 sequence (DNA): TGTGCCAGCAGCCGGGGCATGGGTCTAGCGGGGGGGAACACCGGGGAGCTGTTTTTT.